This T cell receptor (beta chain) was profiled in a study of blood T cell repertoires in COVID-19. Original data processing: It was from reference gene primer amplification that nucleated cell counts were estimated. Clones were read by immunoSEQ multiplex PCR, and TCRdb kept only the in-frame ones, dropping some. Clone size and V and J calls were adopted from that table, with D and trimming inferred from the DNA. The sample holds 240,000 or so clones, approximately 83% seen once. CDR1 and CDR2 from the germline V gene are SGHVS and FQNEAQ. The length of the CDR3 is 17 residues. The V gene end was trimmed by 6 bases and the J gene end by 3 bases; junction bases not matched to a gene: 15. Participants, about 18 to 100 years old, spanned under 30 US areas.

The clonotype comes from a middle-aged woman with acute COVID-19. The sequencing input was PBMCs or T cells enriched from blood (not recorded which). V and J are TRBV7-8 and TRBJ1-2; 8 bases line up with TRBD1. This CDR3 reads CASSHRTGQVRHYGYTF. CDR3 in DNA: TGTGCCAGCAGTCACCGGACAGGGCAAGTTCGCCACTATGGCTACACCTTC. Looking up the rest from reference TRBV7-8 and TRBJ1-2 gives the full variable domain: GAGVSQSPRYKVAKRGQDVALRCDPISGHVSLFWYQQALGQGPEFLTYFQNEAQLDKSGLPSDRFFAERPEGSVSTLKIQRTQQEDSAVYLCASSHRTGQVRHYGYTFGSGTRLTVV.